These T cell receptor beta chains were read from a single sample in a study of blood T cell repertoires in COVID-19. Clones were sequenced by immunoSEQ multiplex PCR, and TCRdb holds only the in-frame ones, with some missing. The sample has hundreds of thousands of clones; around nine tenths are singletons. Sequenced material: peripheral blood. The source is a woman in her 70s with COVID-19, enrolled during active disease. The CDR3 runs from the conserved cysteine through the conserved F or W. The order of the fields is J gene, V gene, clone size, D gene, CDR3 protein, CDR3 DNA. The D gene is left open where the match is weak. Some rows have no size entry. The others give once, few or many, or a class for an expanded clone.

TRBJ1-2 TRBV28 once TRBD1 CASSFGAKGQRYGYTF TGTGCCAGCAGTTTTGGAGCAAAGGGACAGAGATATGGCTACACCTTC
TRBJ2-3 TRBV11-2 - - CASSLSASSTDTQYF TGTGCCAGCAGCTTAAGCGCCAGTAGCACAGATACGCAGTATTTT
TRBJ2-5 TRBV6-2/TRBV6-3 once - CASSYSGGPQETQYF TGTGCCAGCAGTTACTCGGGGGGGCCCCAAGAGACCCAGTACTTC
TRBJ1-5 TRBV7-9 - - CASSLNNQPQHF TGTGCCAGCAGCCTAAACAATCAGCCCCAGCATTTT
TRBJ2-7 TRBV7-2 - TRBD2 CASSKGLAETYEQYF TGTGCCAGCAGCAAGGGACTAGCGGAGACCTACGAGCAGTACTTC
TRBJ1-5 TRBV7-3 - TRBD1 CASSPYHRGYSNQPQHF TGTGCCAGCAGCCCATATCACAGGGGATATAGCAATCAGCCCCAGCATTTT
TRBJ1-5 TRBV28 - TRBD1 CASSSTRDRSNQPQHF TGTGCCAGCAGTTCAACACGGGACAGGTCGAATCAGCCCCAGCATTTT
TRBJ1-2 TRBV6-6 - - CASRTPMVEDYGYTF TGTGCCAGCAGGACTCCAATGGTGGAGGACTATGGCTACACCTTC
TRBJ1-1 TRBV5-1 - - CASSLDPVNTEAFF TGCGCCAGCAGCTTGGATCCGGTGAACACTGAAGCTTTCTTT
TRBJ2-2 TRBV24-1 - - CATSDPRGFPGELFF TGTGCCACCAGTGATCCCCGAGGATTCCCCGGGGAGCTGTTTTTT
TRBJ2-3 TRBV13 - TRBD2 CASRSGGATDTQYF TGTGCCAGTCGAAGCGGGGGGGCCACAGATACGCAGTATTTT
TRBJ1-5 TRBV29-1 few - CSVEADSNQPQHF TGCAGCGTTGAGGCAGACAGTAATCAGCCCCAGCATTTT
TRBJ1-3 TRBV6-5 - TRBD1 CASRPDQGAGTIYF TGTGCCAGCAGACCCGATCAGGGGGCTGGCACCATATATTTT
TRBJ2-4 TRBV6-5 - TRBD1 CASSYTGTAQNIQYF TGTGCCAGCAGTTATACCGGGACAGCTCAAAACATTCAGTACTTC
TRBJ1-5 TRBV18 - TRBD1 CASSPKGTGTGGFSNQPQHF TGTGCCAGCTCACCTAAGGGGACCGGGACAGGGGGCTTTAGCAATCAGCCCCAGCATTTT
TRBJ1-5 TRBV7-9 - TRBD1 CASSLRDRGNQPQHF TGTGCCAGCAGCCTCCGTGACAGGGGCAATCAGCCCCAGCATTTT